A single sample is the source of the 8 T cell receptor beta chains below, sequenced in a study of blood T cells in healthy people across ages. A J-beta primer mix and a sample-barcoded 5' primer were used in a second PCR of roughly 6 to 11 cycles. Each CDR3 protein is one row after TCRdb ran MiXCR on the 5' RACE reads. The repertoire holds approximately 780,000 distinct CDR3 sequences, roughly 26% seen once, with 2.5% to 3.5% in the top ten. This same sample was also taken into another study, of T cells of mothers and their children.

The source material was blood. The receptors shown here come from a boy aged 10-17 years in good health.

The sample holds a few counts of this clonotype. V and J are TRBV27 and TRBJ1-6; no clear D gene. Per germline, CDR1 MNHEY and CDR2 SMNVEV (reference sequence). Trimming cost V 6 bases and J 5 bases, with 5 bases left between them. CDR3 length equals 12 residues. CDR3 amino acids: CASRRNNSPLHF. The CDR3 DNA sequence: TGTGCCAGCAGGAGGAATAATTCACCCCTCCACTTT.

This clonotype was seen ten or more times. The V and J genes are TRBV4-2 and TRBJ2-5; 7 nucleotides agree with TRBD1. The CDR3 has 14 residues. Per the germline V gene, CDR1 is LGHNA and CDR2 is YNFKEQ. With V trimmed by 0 bases and J by 4 bases, 2 bases remained unmatched. The DNA of the CDR3 is TGTGCCAGCAGCCAAGATTACAGGGGAGAGACCCAGTACTTC. It yields the protein CASSQDYRGETQYF.

CDR3 sequence (DNA): TGTGCCAGCAGCTTAGAGCGGGGGGCCTCAACTAATGAAAAACTGTTTTTT. This gives the protein CASSLERGASTNEKLFF. V gene TRBV7-9 combines with J gene TRBJ1-4; D might be TRBD1 (6 bases). The CDR3 runs 17 residues. The V gene lost 1 base and the J gene lost 0 bases, with 12 bases spanning the gap. CDR1 is SEHNR and CDR2 is FQNEAQ in the germline V gene (reference sequence).

The chain combines TRBV21-1 with TRBJ2-2; the table assigns TRBD1, which was not confirmed against the DNA. TRBV21-1 constitutes a pseudogene. This CDR3 has 17 amino acids. CDR3 loop: CASGGTGSASKAGELFF. CDR3 bases: TGTGCCAGCGGGGGGACAGGGTCGGCTAGCAAGGCCGGGGAGCTGTTTTTT.

This sequence joins TRBV30 and TRBJ2-7; no clear D. V gave up 4 bases and J gave up 1 base, with 5 bases separating them. CDR3 length equals 11 residues. Germline loops: CDR1 GTSNPN, CDR2 SVGIG (reference sequence). CDR3 bases: TGTGCCTGGAAAGGGTCCTACGAGCAGTACTTC. Its translation is CAWKGSYEQYF. The variable domain in full, completed from reference TRBV30 and TRBJ2-7, reads SQTIHQWPATLVQPVGSPLSLECTVEGTSNPNLYWYRQAAGRGLQLLFYSVGIGQISSEVPQNLSASRPQDRQFILSSKKLLLSDSGFYLCAWKGSYEQYFGPGTRLTVT.

The sample holds a few counts of this clonotype. The chain carries TRBV5-4 and TRBJ2-1; perhaps D is TRBD1 or TRBD2 (5 bases each). Germline CDR1 is SGHNT and CDR2 is YYREEE (reference sequence). The germline V and J ends were trimmed by 6 bases and 7 bases, with 20 bases remaining between them. The CDR3 length is 15 residues. CDR3 nucleotide sequence: TGTGCCAGCATCTCGGGGCCGACGGGTTTGAATGAGCAGTTCTTC. Translated, it gives CASISGPTGLNEQFF. The full variable domain, completed using reference TRBV5-4 and TRBJ2-1, is ETGVTQSPTHLIKTRGQQVTLRCSSQSGHNTVSWYQQALGQGPQFIFQYYREEENGRGNFPPRFSGLQFPNYSSELNVNALELDDSALYLCASISGPTGLNEQFFGPGTRLTVL.

This clonotype was counted between two and nine times. V usage is TRBV5-1 and J usage is TRBJ2-5; TRBD2 might be the D (6 bases). CDR1 and CDR2 (germline): SGHRS, YFSETQ. CDR3 length: 15 residues. The V and J ends lost 4 bases and 3 bases respectively, with 16 bases between them. DNA for the CDR3: TGCGCCAGCAGCGATGGGACGGGACTGGAAGAGACCCAGTACTTC. It encodes CASSDGTGLEETQYF.

This clonotype was counted only a few times. The V gene is TRBV10-2, the J gene TRBJ1-2, with D hard to call. V shed 10 bases and J shed 6 bases, with 18 bases lying between them. The CDR3 runs to 13 residues. Germline V gene data show CDR1 as WSHSY and CDR2 as SAAADI. CDR3: CATFLRALDGYTF. Here the CDR3 DNA reads TGCGCCACCTTTCTACGGGCGTTAGATGGCTACACCTTC.